The 18 T cell receptor beta chains below all came from one sample that was sequenced in a study of a mutant IDH1 vaccine in newly diagnosed glioma. Time point specified: week 11, during vaccination. The study gave 300 ug of mutant IDH1 20-mer peptide per vaccine dose, with topical imiquimod. These TCRs are of unknown antigen specificity. Measured with immunoSEQ multiplex PCR; TCRdb has only the in-frame clones, and not every one. The table lists approximately 64,000 clones, roughly 80% of them singletons, with approximately 8.3% in the top ten. The sample was PBMCs, taken from a glioma patient whose treatment included an IDH1 peptide vaccine. Receptor source: a woman between 45 and 65 years old with glioma.

The chain is built from TRBV5-1 and TRBJ2-6; D gene unclear. This CDR3 is 16 amino acids long. The ends were cut back, 1 base at V and 0 bases at J, with 8 bases in the middle. The V gene's germline CDR1 is SGHRS and CDR2 YFSETQ. The CDR3 reads CASSLLLGSGANVLTF. Written as DNA, the CDR3 is TGCGCCAGCAGCTTGTTATTGGGCTCTGGGGCCAACGTCCTGACTTTC.

V usage is TRBV2 and J usage is TRBJ2-3, with D tentatively TRBD2 (5 bases). In germline, CDR1 is SNHLY, CDR2 FYNNEI. The CDR3 extends over 14 amino acids. The germline V and J ends were trimmed by 6 bases and 5 bases, with 15 bases remaining between them. The CDR3 DNA sequence: TGTGCCAGCAGGAGGGCATCCGAGGTAGATACGCAGTATTTT. It yields the protein CASRRASEVDTQYF.

The V gene is TRBV9, the J gene TRBJ2-1; TRBD1 is a possible D gene (6 bases). Germline CDR1 reads SGDLS; CDR2 reads YYNGEE. V was trimmed by 3 bases and J by 6 bases, leaving 13 bases between them. This CDR3 region has 14 residues. The CDR3 nucleotides are TGTGCCAGCAGCGAGAGGGGGACGTTCAATGAGCAGTTCTTC. It codes for CASSERGTFNEQFF.

The V call is TRBV5-8, the J call TRBJ1-2, with D hard to call. This CDR3 contains 16 residues. CDR1 SGHTS and CDR2 YDEGEE come from the germline V gene. Trimming left V 1 base short and J 4 bases short, with 17 bases between. The DNA of the CDR3 is TGTGCCAGCAGCTTGCGCTCCGGCAGTGGTTCCTATGGCTACACCTTC. Translating it yields CASSLRSGSGSYGYTF.

As DNA, the CDR3 is TGTGCCAGCAGCCCCGGACAGGCCGGGACCGGGGAGCTGTTTTTT. Translating it yields CASSPGQAGTGELFF. V gene TRBV4-2 combines with J gene TRBJ2-2, with TRBD1 matching over 7 bases. Germline assignment: CDR1 LGHNA and CDR2 YNFKEQ. The V segment lost 4 bases and the J segment 5 bases; nucleotides outside the gene matches: 7. The CDR3 totals 15 residues.

The gene calls are TRBV5-1 and TRBJ1-1; a possible D gene is TRBD1 (6 bases). Germline lookup yields CDR1 SGHRS and CDR2 YFSETQ. This CDR3 spans 15 amino acids. V dropped 4 bases and J dropped 1 base, with 14 bases sitting between them. Here the CDR3 reads CASSRGGAGNTEAFF. In nucleotides, the CDR3 is TGCGCCAGCAGCCGTGGGGGGGCGGGGAACACTGAAGCTTTCTTT.

This chain connects TRBV25-1 to TRBJ2-5; unclear D gene. The V gene lost 8 bases and the J gene lost 0 bases, with 10 bases spanning the gap. This CDR3 has 13 residues. Looked up from germline, CDR1 is MGHDK and CDR2 is SYGVNS. The chain's CDR3 is CASGNRNQETQYF. CDR3 coding DNA: TGTGCCAGCGGCAACAGAAACCAAGAGACCCAGTACTTC.

This clone was recorded only once. The J gene is TRBJ2-3, the V gene TRBV10-3; 7 bases are a match to TRBD1. V was clipped by 6 bases and J by 2 bases; unmatched bases: 8. Germline V gives CDR1 ENHRY, CDR2 SYGVKD. The CDR3 loop spans 15 amino acids. CDR3 loop: CAISPGQILTDTQYF. For the CDR3, the DNA is TGTGCCATCAGCCCGGGACAGATCCTCACAGATACGCAGTATTTT.

The chain recombines TRBV6-5 with TRBJ1-2, with TRBD1 identical over 8 bases. This CDR3 has 12 amino acids. CDR1 MNHEY and CDR2 SVGAGI come from the germline V gene. J was trimmed by 8 bases and V by 6 bases; bases with no gene match: 5. In nucleotides, the CDR3 is TGTGCCAGCAGGGCAACAGGGGGAGGCTACACCTTC. Translation gives CASRATGGGYTF.

The chain carries TRBV7-2 and TRBJ1-3, with TRBD1 matching over 7 bases. Germline V gene sequence: CDR1 SGHTA, CDR2 FQGNSA. V was clipped by 2 bases and J by 9 bases; unmatched bases: 7. This CDR3 spans 14 amino acids. The DNA of the CDR3 is TGTGCCAGCAGCTTAAACAGGGGATCGGGCACCATATATTTT. Protein: CASSLNRGSGTIYF.

V usage is TRBV30 and J usage is TRBJ2-2; 9 positions agree with TRBD2. Trimming at V came to 8 bases and at J to 3 bases, leaving 7 bases not matched to a gene. Germline V gene lookup returns CDR1 GTSNPN and CDR2 SVGIG (reference sequence). The CDR3 length is 14 residues. The CDR3, as DNA: TGTGCCGGCCTGGCGGGGGGGTACACCGGGGAGCTGTTTTTT. The encoded protein is CAGLAGGYTGELFF.

This clone was seen once. The chain recombines TRBV28 with TRBJ1-4; D is possibly TRBD1 (6 bases). Germline V lookup: CDR1 MDHEN, CDR2 SYDVKM. This CDR3 is built from 15 residues. The V end was cut by 4 bases, the J end by 1 base, with 10 bases between. The CDR3 spells CASSSQGQTNEKLFF. CDR3 sequence (DNA): TGTGCCAGCAGTTCCCAGGGACAAACTAATGAAAAACTGTTTTTT.

This chain joins TRBV5-4 and TRBJ1-3; D is perhaps TRBD1 (6 bases). V was shortened by 1 base and J by 2 bases, with 7 bases between the two germline ends. CDR3 length: 14 amino acids. The germline CDR1 and CDR2 sequences are SGHNT and YYREEE (reference sequence). CDR3 protein: CASSLKGAGNTIYF. The CDR3 nucleotides are TGTGCCAGCAGCTTGAAGGGGGCTGGAAACACCATATATTTT.

The chain joins TRBV29-1 to TRBJ1-1; TRBD1 matches at 9 bases. The CDR3 loop spans 11 amino acids. J lost 5 bases, V lost 7 bases, and 2 bases had no gene match. CDR1 SQVTM and CDR2 ANQGSEA come from the germline V gene. This CDR3 is CSADRGTEAFF. CDR3 DNA: TGCAGCGCTGACAGGGGGACTGAAGCTTTCTTT.

The count of this clone is one. The genes are TRBV19 and TRBJ2-2, with no clear D. CDR3 length: 11 residues. The V end was cut by 8 bases, the J end by 1 base, with 2 bases between. Per germline, CDR1 LNHDA and CDR2 SQIVND (reference sequence). Here the CDR3 DNA reads TGTGCCAGTCAGAACACCGGGGAGCTGTTTTTT. It translates to CASQNTGELFF.

The chain has TRBV2 and TRBJ2-7, with 9 bases fitting TRBD1. The germline V gene encodes CDR1 SNHLY and CDR2 FYNNEI. This CDR3 is 13 amino acids long. Trimming cost V 7 bases and J 6 bases; bases outside gene matches: 7. CDR3 protein: CASTGTGIVEQYF. CDR3 coding DNA: TGTGCCAGCACGGGGACAGGGATTGTCGAGCAGTACTTC.

V and J are TRBV5-4 and TRBJ2-7; the D gene is possibly TRBD2 (6 bases). The CDR3 extends over 14 amino acids. Trimming removed 4 bases at V and 6 bases at J, with 17 bases between. Germline lookup yields CDR1 SGHNT and CDR2 YYREEE (reference sequence). This chain's CDR3 is CASSRNTGVGEQYF. The CDR3 DNA reads as TGTGCCAGCAGCCGAAACACGGGGGTGGGCGAGCAGTACTTC.

V is TRBV7-6 and J is TRBJ2-7; the D gene is possibly TRBD1 (5 bases). CDR3 size: 11 residues. V lost 5 bases and J lost 5, with 7 bases in between. CDR1 SGHVS and CDR2 FNYEAQ come from the germline V gene. The CDR3 DNA follows: TGTGCCAGCAGCCAGACAGACGAGCAGTACTTC. It translates to CASSQTDEQYF.